A single sample is the source of the 6 T cell receptor beta chains below, sequenced in a study of blood T cell repertoires in COVID-19. Clones were sequenced by immunoSEQ multiplex PCR, and TCRdb holds only the in-frame ones, with some missing. The sample has 70,000 to 95,000 clones; 90% to 95% are singletons. Source material: peripheral blood. These TCRs come from a human donor with active COVID-19. The donor label of this sample is uncertain.

The chain is built from TRBV5-1 and TRBJ2-3, with D unclear. There are 14 residues in the CDR3. The germline V and J ends were trimmed by 2 bases and 4 bases, with 11 bases remaining between them. Germline V gene sequence: CDR1 SGHRS, CDR2 YFSETQ. The CDR3 DNA reads TGCGCCAGCAGCTTTGTCACGCCAGCAGATACGCAGTATTTT. Translating it yields CASSFVTPADTQYF.

The chain couples TRBV15 to TRBJ1-5; D unclear. Germline CDR1 is LNHNV and CDR2 is YYDKDF (reference sequence). The CDR3 loop spans 16 amino acids. V was clipped by 0 bases and J by 7 bases, with 16 bases between them. CDR3 residues: CATSRELGGIGQPQHF. DNA of the CDR3: TGTGCCACCAGCAGAGAGTTAGGAGGGATTGGGCAGCCCCAGCATTTT.

This rearrangement joins TRBV19 to TRBJ1-6; tentatively, D is TRBD1 (6 bases). The V and J ends lost 4 bases and 9 bases respectively, with 16 bases between them. Germline V gene data show CDR1 as LNHDA and CDR2 as SQIVND (reference sequence). The CDR3 sequence is 15 residues long. The CDR3 DNA is TGTGCCAGTAGTACGGCCGGGGGGCGCGGTTCACCCCTCCACTTT. Its translation: CASSTAGGRGSPLHF.

This chain links TRBV7-9 with TRBJ2-1, with TRBD2 identical over 8 bases. This CDR3 contains 16 residues. The V and J ends lost 1 base and 6 bases, in that order; junction bases with no gene match: 8. Germline V gene data show CDR1 as SEHNR and CDR2 as FQNEAQ (reference sequence). This chain's CDR3 is CASSLVVGRGPNEQFF. The CDR3 coding sequence is TGTGCCAGCAGCTTAGTCGTCGGGAGGGGTCCCAATGAGCAGTTCTTC.

The chain carries TRBV19 and TRBJ2-3; TRBD2 is a possible D gene (6 bases). The V and J ends lost 1 base and 0 bases respectively, with 8 bases between them. This CDR3 spans 15 amino acids. Looked up from germline, CDR1 is LNHDA and CDR2 is SQIVND (reference sequence). The CDR3 DNA is TGTGCCAGTAGTATAGTTAGCGGAAGCACAGATACGCAGTATTTT. Amino acids: CASSIVSGSTDTQYF.

This clone occurred once. This chain joins TRBV18 and TRBJ1-4; 10 nucleotides agree with TRBD1. Germline V gene lookup returns CDR1 KGHSH and CDR2 LQKENI. Germline trimming cut 6 bases from V and 6 bases from J; bases unmatched to any gene: 4. CDR3 size: 14 residues. The CDR3 here is CASSRDRGDEKLFF. CDR3 bases: TGTGCCAGCTCCCGGGACAGGGGAGATGAAAAACTGTTTTTT.